This T cell receptor beta chain was obtained from a study of cytomegalovirus exposure and HLA in healthy donors. Study findings and constraints: Generally TCR sequences proved uncommon, though certain public TCRs appeared in numerous donors.

A note on this clone: What it binds is unknown.

This CDR3 spans 16 amino acids. The germline gives CDR1 SGHRS, CDR2 YFSETQ. The V end was cut by 3 bases, the J end by 5 bases, with 18 bases between. PCR involved 60 Vbeta and 13 Jbeta primers. Clones were sequenced by immunoSEQ multiplex PCR, and TCRdb holds only the in-frame ones, with some missing. The sample lists 150,000 to 200,000 clones, roughly 85% occurring once. This receptor was identified in a woman aged 50 to 60 in good health and CMV-seronegative. The material sequenced was PBMCs. The V call is TRBV5-1, the J call TRBJ2-1, with D perhaps TRBD2 (7 bases). CDR3 residues: CASSSLSRGLDNEQFF. CDR3 DNA sequence: TGCGCCAGCAGCTCGCTGTCGCGGGGGCTAGACAATGAGCAGTTCTTC.